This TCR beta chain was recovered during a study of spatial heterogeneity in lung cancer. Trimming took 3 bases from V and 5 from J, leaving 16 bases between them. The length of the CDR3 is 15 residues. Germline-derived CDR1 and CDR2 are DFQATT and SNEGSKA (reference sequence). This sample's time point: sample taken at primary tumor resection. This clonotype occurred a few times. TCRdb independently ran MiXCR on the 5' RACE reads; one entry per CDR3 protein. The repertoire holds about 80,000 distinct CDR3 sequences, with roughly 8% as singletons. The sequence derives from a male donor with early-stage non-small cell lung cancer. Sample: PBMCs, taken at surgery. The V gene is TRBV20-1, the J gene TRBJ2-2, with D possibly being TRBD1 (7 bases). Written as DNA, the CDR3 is TGCAGTGCTAGGGTTACAGGGGCGGGAACCGGGGAGCTGTTTTTT. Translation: CSARVTGAGTGELFF.